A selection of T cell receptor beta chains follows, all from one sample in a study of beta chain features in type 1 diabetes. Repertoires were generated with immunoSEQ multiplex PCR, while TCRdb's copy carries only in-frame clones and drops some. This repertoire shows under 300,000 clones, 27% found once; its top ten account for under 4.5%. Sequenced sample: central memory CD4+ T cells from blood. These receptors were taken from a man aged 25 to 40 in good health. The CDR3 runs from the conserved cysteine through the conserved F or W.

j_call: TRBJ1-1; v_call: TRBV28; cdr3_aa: CASSLMGTEAFF
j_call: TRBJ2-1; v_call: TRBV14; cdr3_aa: CASSPSDQYNEQFF
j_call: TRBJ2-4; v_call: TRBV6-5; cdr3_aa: CASSYSGTSRDIQYF
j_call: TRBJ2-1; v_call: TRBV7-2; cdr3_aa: CASSLLGASGIGEQFF
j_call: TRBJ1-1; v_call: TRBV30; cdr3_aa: CAWSKGAMNTEAFF
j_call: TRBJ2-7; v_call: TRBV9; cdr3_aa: CASSDRAGSTSYEQYF
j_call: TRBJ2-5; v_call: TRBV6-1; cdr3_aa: CASSQPAGKETQYF
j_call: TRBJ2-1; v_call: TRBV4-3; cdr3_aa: CASSQGVGTKYNEQFF
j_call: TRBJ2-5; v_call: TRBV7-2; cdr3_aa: CASSPRGAGETQYF
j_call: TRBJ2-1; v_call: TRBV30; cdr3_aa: CAWSVQGGEQFF
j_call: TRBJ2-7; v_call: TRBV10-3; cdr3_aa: CAISETTYEQYF
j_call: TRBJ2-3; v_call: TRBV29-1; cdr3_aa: CSVGTSGNTDTQYF
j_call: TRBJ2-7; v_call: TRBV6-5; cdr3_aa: CASSPNRGVYEQYF
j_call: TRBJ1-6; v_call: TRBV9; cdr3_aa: CASSAQTHRGGSPLHF
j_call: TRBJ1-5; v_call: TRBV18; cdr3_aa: CASSPSDPRQPQHF
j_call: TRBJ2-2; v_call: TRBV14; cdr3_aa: CASSQEVGSMFF
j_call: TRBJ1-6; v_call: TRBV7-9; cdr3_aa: CASRQKGSGSYNSPLHF
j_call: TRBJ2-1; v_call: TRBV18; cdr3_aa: CASSPILDTSFFF
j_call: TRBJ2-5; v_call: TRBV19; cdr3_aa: CASRQDRSETQYF
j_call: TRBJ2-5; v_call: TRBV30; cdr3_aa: CAWSVLSGGETQYF
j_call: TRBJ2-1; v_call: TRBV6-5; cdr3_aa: CASSYSLGLNEQFF
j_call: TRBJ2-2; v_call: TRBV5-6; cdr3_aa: CASSPAGTSGYGELFF
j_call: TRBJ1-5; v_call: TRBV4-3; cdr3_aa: CASSQVQGERPQHF
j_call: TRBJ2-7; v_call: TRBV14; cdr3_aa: CASSHTDGYSYEQYF
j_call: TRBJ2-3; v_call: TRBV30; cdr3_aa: CAWSVGSGGTDTQYF
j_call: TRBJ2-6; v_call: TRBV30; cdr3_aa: CAWHPTGQLGSGANVLTF
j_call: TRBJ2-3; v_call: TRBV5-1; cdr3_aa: CASSWSTDTQYF
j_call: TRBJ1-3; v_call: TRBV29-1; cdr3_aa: CSVDATGSGNTIYF
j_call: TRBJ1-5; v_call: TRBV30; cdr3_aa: CAWRANRADQPQHF
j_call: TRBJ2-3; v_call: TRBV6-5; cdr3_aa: CASSPGGRADTQYF
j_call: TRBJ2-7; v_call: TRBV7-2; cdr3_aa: CASSLAGRQNYEQYF
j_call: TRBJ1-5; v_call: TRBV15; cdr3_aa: CATSSDSQPQHF
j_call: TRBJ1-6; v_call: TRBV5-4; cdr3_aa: CASSLGQGDSPLHF
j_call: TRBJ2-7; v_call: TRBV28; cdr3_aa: CASSGSPRDYEQYF
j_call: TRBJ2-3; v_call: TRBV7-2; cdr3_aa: CASSSVAGGPGDTQYF
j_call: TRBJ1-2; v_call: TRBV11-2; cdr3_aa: CASSSRGANNYGYTF
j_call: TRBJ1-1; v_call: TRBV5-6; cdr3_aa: CASSSDRGYGNTEAFF
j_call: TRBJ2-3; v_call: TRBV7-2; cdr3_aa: CASSLAGAFTDTQYF
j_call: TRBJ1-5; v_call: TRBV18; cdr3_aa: CASSPVGGRTGSNQPQHF
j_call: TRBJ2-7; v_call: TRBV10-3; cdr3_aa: CATSTGGYEQYF
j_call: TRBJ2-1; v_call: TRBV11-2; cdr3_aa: CASSLGDRGNEQFF
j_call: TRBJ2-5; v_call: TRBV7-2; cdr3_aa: CASGLETQYF
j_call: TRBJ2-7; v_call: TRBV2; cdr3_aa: CASSEARTGSSVQYF
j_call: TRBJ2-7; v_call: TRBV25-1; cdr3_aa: CASWGGGHYEQYF
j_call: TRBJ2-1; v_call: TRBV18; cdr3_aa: CASSPSQSEYYNEQFF
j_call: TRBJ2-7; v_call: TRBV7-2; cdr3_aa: CASSRNGYEQYF
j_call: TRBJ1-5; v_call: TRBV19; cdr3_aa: CASSIGPQPQHF
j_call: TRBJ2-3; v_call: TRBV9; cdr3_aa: CASSAQGGPTDTQYF
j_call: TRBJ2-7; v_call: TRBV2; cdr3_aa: CASKGPYEQYF
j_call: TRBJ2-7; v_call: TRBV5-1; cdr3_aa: CASSPGDRPRRNEQYF
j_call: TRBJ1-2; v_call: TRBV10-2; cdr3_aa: CASMRDDYGYTF
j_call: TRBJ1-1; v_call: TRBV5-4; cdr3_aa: CASSGRRSTEAFF
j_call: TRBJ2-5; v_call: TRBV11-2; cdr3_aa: CATQLGQGRETQYF
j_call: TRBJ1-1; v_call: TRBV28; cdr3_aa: CASRGTGVRYTEAFF
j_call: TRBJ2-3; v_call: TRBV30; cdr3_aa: CAWRVADTQYF